Included here is one T cell receptor beta chain sequence, with context. What it binds is not known. A single record per CDR3 protein comes from TCRdb applying MiXCR to the 5' RACE reads. The data contain 150,000 to 200,000 distinct CDR3 sequences, 9.5% to 15% of them singletons. This entry is derived from a study of CD8 T cells in ankylosing spondylitis. Study outcomes and limitations: Clones linked to disease, bearing a CD8+ phenotype, were relatively rare in peripheral blood.

With 8 bases clipped from V and 5 bases from J, the junction kept 12 bases outside the gene matches. The CDR3 extends over 16 amino acids. From germline, CDR1 is SGHTA and CDR2 FQGNSA. The receptor was isolated from a male donor with ankylosing spondylitis or in good health (not recorded which). The V call is TRBV7-2, the J call TRBJ2-3, with 11 nucleotides matching TRBD2. The source material was blood, either unsorted or a sorted T cell fraction (not recorded which). For the CDR3, the DNA is TGTGCCAGCCGGACTTTAGCGGGAGGGCCGTTAGATACGCAGTATTTT. It is translated as CASRTLAGGPLDTQYF.